Reported below is one TCR beta chain. What it binds is not known. These data come from a study of CD8 T cells in Susac syndrome. Study-level points and caveats: TCR sequencing and HLA analysis covered a relatively small number of individuals.

This CDR3 region has 16 residues. Trimming took off 6 bases at V and 1 base at J, with 16 bases between the two ends. Random hexamers were used to reverse transcribe roughly 0.45 to 1 ug of RNA. Amplification of TCR beta CDR3 was carried out by immunoSEQ multiplex PCR, which covered 54 Vbeta and 13 Jbeta segments. Via MiXCR, TCRdb re-called the immunoSEQ multiplex PCR reads, giving one row per CDR3 protein. The sample contains over 150,000 distinct CDR3 sequences, over 85% of which appear only once. The study sequenced TCR beta in blood CD8+ and CD4+ T cells. The J gene is TRBJ2-1, the V gene TRBV12-3 or TRBV12-4; tentative D call: TRBD2 (7 bases). Sequencing was done on a sample of CD4+ T cells from PBMCs. This receptor was taken from a human donor with multiple sclerosis. CDR3 nucleotide sequence: TGTGCCAGCAGCTCTCTGGGGGGGCCGTCCTACAATGAGCAGTTCTTC. Translation: CASSSLGGPSYNEQFF.